This T cell receptor beta chain comes out of a study of blood T cell repertoires in COVID-19. At the level of the study: Samples representing acute and convalescent COVID-19 were sourced from the United States, Italy and Spain. PBMCs, B-cell-depleted T cells, or T cells were the source of the cDNA or gDNA that made up the material.

Authors' data handling: Quantification of nucleated cells was approximated via reference gene primer amplification. Profiling relied on immunoSEQ multiplex PCR, and the TCRdb table lists in-frame clones only, not all of them. That table gives V, J and clone size, and the DNA gave D and trimming. Here the sample spans roughly 62,000 clones, around 90% being singletons. What was sequenced was peripheral blood. The TCR comes from a human donor in a cohort sampled during active COVID-19.

The CDR3 nucleotides are TGTGCCAGCTCACACCCAGGGGGCCTAGAAAAACTGTTTTTT. It encodes CASSHPGGLEKLFF. V and J are TRBV18 and TRBJ1-4; TRBD1 agrees at 8 bases. Germline V lookup: CDR1 KGHSH, CDR2 LQKENI. This CDR3 spans 14 amino acids. V shed 4 bases, J shed 8 bases, and the junction held 6 bases outside the gene matches.